This T cell receptor beta chain was obtained from a study of shared T cell receptors in the human thymus. Sequencing was performed with immunoSEQ multiplex PCR; in TCRdb, only in-frame clones are kept and a portion is missing. Of hundreds of thousands of clones listed, approximately 80% are singletons. V lost 3 bases to trimming and J lost 3 bases, with 20 bases between them. The CDR3 runs to 18 residues. From germline, CDR1 is LGHNA and CDR2 YNFKEQ. Separately, the same data were catalogued under a study of human thymus T cells. That paper adds: Use of V and J genes seemed skewed within the thymic and blood repertoires. Highly overlapping thymic repertoires in unrelated individuals were reported by related research.

The clonotype was recovered from a boy under three years old with a congenital heart defect. The genes are TRBV4-2 and TRBJ2-2; possibly TRBD1 for D (5 bases). Sequencing used thymocytes. The CDR3 loop reads CASSQGLSRVGHTGELFF. The CDR3, as DNA: TGTGCCAGCAGCCAGGGTCTATCCAGGGTGGGGCACACCGGGGAGCTGTTTTTT.